This T cell receptor beta chain was profiled in a study of T cell responses to AZD1222 COVID-19 vaccine. Trimming pared 8 bases from V and 1 base from J, leaving 18 bases between. The germline gives CDR1 MDHEN, CDR2 SYDVKM. The CDR3 runs to 15 residues. Assay used: immunoSEQ multiplex PCR; TCRdb lists only in-frame clones, some missing. The repertoire holds 120,000 or so clones, with around 90% as singletons. Study-wide results and limits: Spike regions recognized by vaccine-associated CD4 TCRs spanned the protein, led by 160-218 and 743-854. Per reports, nearly half of all spike-specific TCRs target regions that are unmutated in variants.

For this clone: Its target is unknown.

V and J are TRBV28 and TRBJ2-7, with D unclear. The sample consisted of peripheral blood, taken on day 0 of AZD1222 vaccination. The receptor comes from an adult in good health. CDR3 DNA sequence: TGTGCCAGCGGTGGTACGAGTGACCCATCCTACGAGCAGTACTTC. It is translated as CASGGTSDPSYEQYF.